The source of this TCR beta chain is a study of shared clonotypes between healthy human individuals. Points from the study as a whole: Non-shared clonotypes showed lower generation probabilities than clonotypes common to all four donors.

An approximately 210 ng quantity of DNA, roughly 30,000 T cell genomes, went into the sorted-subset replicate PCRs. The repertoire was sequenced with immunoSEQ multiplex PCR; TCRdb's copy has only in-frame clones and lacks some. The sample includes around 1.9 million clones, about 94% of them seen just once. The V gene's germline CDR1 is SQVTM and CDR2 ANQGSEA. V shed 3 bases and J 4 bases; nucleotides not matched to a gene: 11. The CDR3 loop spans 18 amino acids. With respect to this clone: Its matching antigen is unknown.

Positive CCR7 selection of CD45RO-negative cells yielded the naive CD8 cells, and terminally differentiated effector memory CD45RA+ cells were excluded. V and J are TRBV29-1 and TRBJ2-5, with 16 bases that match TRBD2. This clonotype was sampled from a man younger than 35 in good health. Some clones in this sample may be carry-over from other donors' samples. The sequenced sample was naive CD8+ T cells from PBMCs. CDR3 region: CSVDEGTSGRVRRETQYF. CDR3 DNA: TGCAGCGTTGATGAGGGGACTAGCGGGAGGGTTCGGCGAGAGACCCAGTACTTC.